Presented here are 3 T cell receptor beta chains from one specimen sequenced in a study of blood T cell repertoires in COVID-19. Produced via immunoSEQ multiplex PCR; TCRdb's table is partial and in-frame only. The sample includes fewer than 400,000 clones, 70% to 90% of them seen just once. The sequenced material came from PBMCs or T cells enriched from blood (not recorded which). All receptors come from a man aged 30 to 45 who had recovered from COVID-19.

The table lists this clone with a few counts. The genes are TRBV6-2 or TRBV6-3 and TRBJ1-1, with 9 bases identical to TRBD1. Germline-derived CDR1 and CDR2 are MNHEY and SVGEGT. The CDR3 has 17 residues. Trimming at V came to 3 bases and at J to 5 bases, leaving 13 bases not matched to a gene. CDR3 region: CASSYPTGGAENTEAFF. The DNA for the CDR3 is TGTGCCAGCAGTTATCCTACAGGGGGCGCAGAGAATACTGAAGCTTTCTTT.

The chain combines TRBV6-5 with TRBJ2-7, with 8 bases identical to TRBD1. CDR1 MNHEY and CDR2 SVGAGI come from the germline V gene. V was clipped by 8 bases and J by 5 bases; unmatched bases: 8. The CDR3 is 13 residues long. CDR3 in amino acids: CASRRTGLNEQYF. The CDR3 DNA follows: TGTGCCAGCCGAAGGACAGGGCTTAACGAGCAGTACTTC.

This sequence joins TRBV27 and TRBJ1-1; D is possibly TRBD1 (6 bases). The germline V gene has CDR1 MNHEY and CDR2 SMNVEV (reference sequence). Deletions cut 3 bases from V and 1 base from J, with 9 bases between. This CDR3 comprises 14 residues. The CDR3 region has the DNA TGTGCCAGCAGTTTGGGGGGGGCGAACACTGAAGCTTTCTTT. It codes for CASSLGGANTEAFF.